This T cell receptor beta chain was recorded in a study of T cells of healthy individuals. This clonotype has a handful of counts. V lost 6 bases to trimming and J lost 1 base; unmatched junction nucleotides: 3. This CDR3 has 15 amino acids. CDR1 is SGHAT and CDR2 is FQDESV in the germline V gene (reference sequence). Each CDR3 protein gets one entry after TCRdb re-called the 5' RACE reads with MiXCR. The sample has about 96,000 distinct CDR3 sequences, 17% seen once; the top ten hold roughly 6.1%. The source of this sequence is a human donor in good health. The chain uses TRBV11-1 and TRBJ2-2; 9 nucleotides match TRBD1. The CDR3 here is CASRLGQGNTGELFF. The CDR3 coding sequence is TGTGCCAGCAGGTTGGGACAGGGGAACACCGGGGAGCTGTTTTTT.